This TCR beta chain was found in a study of a mutant IDH1 vaccine in newly diagnosed glioma. The V end lost 3 bases, the J end lost 8 bases, and 8 bases lay between the germline ends. The germline gives CDR1 MNHNS, CDR2 SASEGT. This CDR3 comprises 13 residues. Comment on this clone: Its target is unknown.

Generated by immunoSEQ multiplex PCR, the TCRdb table keeps only in-frame clones and is missing some. The top ten hold under 2% of the sample, which has some 59,000 clones, 89% seen once. The study, taken as a whole, reports: Pseudoprogression showed no apparent link to changes in top peripheral T cell clonotypes.

The time point here: week 11, during vaccination. Every vaccine dose comprised 300 ug of mutant IDH1 20-mer peptide plus topical imiquimod. This TCR came from a middle-aged man with glioma. The sample here was PBMCs, taken from a glioma patient whose treatment included an IDH1 peptide vaccine. J is TRBJ1-6 and V is TRBV6-1, with D unclear. The CDR3: CASSETDDSPLHF. CDR3 DNA: TGTGCCAGCAGTGAGACGGATGATTCACCCCTCCACTTT.